One sample yielded the 21 T cell receptor beta chains listed below, sequenced in a study of blood T cell repertoires in COVID-19. Clones were read by immunoSEQ multiplex PCR, and TCRdb kept only the in-frame ones, dropping some. The sample lists 65,000 to 95,000 clones; around 76% were seen once. The sample was peripheral blood. The receptors were gathered from a human donor in a cohort sampled during active COVID-19.

This clone was seen just once. J is TRBJ2-1 and V is TRBV5-1, with 8 bases matching TRBD2. The CDR3 is 17 residues long. Germline V CDR1 and CDR2: SGHRS, YFSETQ. J gave up 8 bases and V 0 bases, and 13 bases lay outside the gene matches. The chain's CDR3 is CASSLEITSGVRDEQFF. The CDR3 region has the DNA TGCGCCAGCAGCTTGGAAATCACTAGCGGAGTACGCGATGAGCAGTTCTTC.

The chain carries TRBV19 and TRBJ2-1; TRBD2 matches 7 bases. With V trimmed by 3 bases and J by 6 bases, 2 bases remained unmatched. In germline, CDR1 is LNHDA, CDR2 SQIVND (reference sequence). This CDR3 is 13 amino acids long. The CDR3 loop reads CASSISGGNEQFF. As DNA, the CDR3 is TGTGCCAGTAGTATCTCGGGGGGCAATGAGCAGTTCTTC. The variable domain in full, with the rest retrieved from reference TRBV19 and TRBJ2-1, is DGGITQSPKYLFRKEGQNVTLSCEQNLNHDAMYWYRQDPGQGLRLIYYSQIVNDFQKGDIAEGYSVSREKKESFPLTVTSAQKNPTAFYLCASSISGGNEQFFGPGTRLTVL.

The V call is TRBV19, the J call TRBJ1-2; D gene uncertain. CDR3 length: 16 amino acids. Trimming shortened V by 3 bases and J by 2 bases, and 16 bases separated the two germline ends. The V gene's germline CDR1 is LNHDA and CDR2 SQIVND (reference sequence). The CDR3 DNA reads as TGTGCCAGTAGTATCAGGCTGGGAGGACTCAACTATGGCTACACCTTC. It translates to CASSIRLGGLNYGYTF.

This sequence joins TRBV6-5 and TRBJ2-6; 10 bases are a match to TRBD1. The germline gives CDR1 MNHEY, CDR2 SVGAGI. CDR3 length: 15 residues. Losses at the gene ends were 11 bases for V and 3 bases for J; bases not matched to a gene: 7. The CDR3 reads CAARGQGIGANVLTF. Written as DNA, the CDR3 is TGTGCCGCACGGGGACAGGGGATTGGGGCCAACGTCCTGACTTTC.

The chain is built from TRBV20-1 and TRBJ1-5, with D perhaps TRBD1 (5 bases). From germline, CDR1 is DFQATT and CDR2 SNEGSKA (reference sequence). There are 12 residues in the CDR3. The V and J ends lost 3 bases and 5 bases respectively, with 8 bases between them. The CDR3 sequence: CSASRGDQPQHF. CDR3 nucleotide sequence: TGCAGTGCTAGTAGGGGCGATCAGCCCCAGCATTTT.

CDR3 sequence reads: CASSEWQGASDTEAFF. The CDR3 DNA reads as TGTGCCAGCAGTGAATGGCAGGGGGCATCGGACACTGAAGCTTTCTTT. This chain joins TRBV6-1 and TRBJ1-1; 8 bases fit TRBD1. This CDR3 is built from 16 residues. CDR1 MNHNS and CDR2 SASEGT come from the germline V gene. With 2 bases clipped from V and 3 bases from J, the junction kept 8 bases outside the gene matches.

The rearrangement links TRBV6-6 to TRBJ1-1; D is unresolved. Trimming stripped 0 bases from V and 6 bases from J, with 8 bases between. CDR1 is MNHNY and CDR2 is SVGAGI in the germline V gene (reference sequence). The CDR3 is 13 residues long. The CDR3 DNA reads TGTGCCAGCAGTTACTCACCACGCGCTGAAGCTTTCTTT. Its protein product is CASSYSPRAEAFF.

To note about this clone: One base away lies a much larger clone, so this may be a sequencing read error. V and J are TRBV4-1 and TRBJ1-1, with D uncertain. Trimming stripped 4 bases from V and 0 bases from J, with 9 bases between. CDR3 size: 14 residues. Per the germline V gene, CDR1 is MGHRA and CDR2 is YSYEKL. The CDR3 spells CASSPGGVNTEAFF. Written as DNA, the CDR3 is TGCGCCAGCAGCCCGGGTGGAGTGAACACTGAAGCTTTCTTT.

In its sample, this clone was seen many times. The CDR3 DNA sequence: TGTGCCAGCAGCTTAGACAGGGGGATCACCGGGGAGCTGTTTTTT. The encoded protein is CASSLDRGITGELFF. V gene TRBV7-8 combines with J gene TRBJ2-2, with 8 nucleotides matching TRBD1. Trimming took 1 base from V and 4 from J; bases not matched to a gene: 2. The germline V gene encodes CDR1 SGHVS and CDR2 FQNEAQ. The CDR3 is 15 amino acids.

A word on this clone: The same CDR3 also results from other DNA sequences found in this sample. Here the CDR3 reads CASSERQDIYEQYV. In nucleotides, the CDR3 is TGTGCCAGCAGTGAGCGACAGGATATCTACGAGCAGTACGTC. The chain combines TRBV2 with TRBJ2-7; possibly TRBD1 for D (6 bases). This CDR3 spans 14 amino acids. Germline V gives CDR1 SNHLY, CDR2 FYNNEI. The ends were cut back, 3 bases at V and 3 bases at J, with 12 bases in the middle.

The chain uses TRBV28 and TRBJ1-2, with 7 bases matching TRBD1. V shed 2 bases, J shed 5 bases, and the junction held 14 bases outside the gene matches. Germline V gene sequence: CDR1 MDHEN, CDR2 SYDVKM. The CDR3 is 17 amino acids. As DNA, the CDR3 is TGTGCCAGCAGTTTAAAAAGTCTCATACTGACAGGGTATGGCTACACCTTC. It encodes CASSLKSLILTGYGYTF.

This chain links TRBV9 with TRBJ1-6; 7 nucleotides align to TRBD1. Germline CDR1 reads SGDLS; CDR2 reads YYNGEE. Germline trimming cut 1 base from V and 0 bases from J; bases unmatched to any gene: 1. CDR3 length equals 16 residues. The CDR3 DNA reads TGTGCCAGCAGCGTATGGGACAGCTCCTATAATTCACCCCTCCACTTT. The encoded protein is CASSVWDSSYNSPLHF.

This chain connects TRBV4-1 to TRBJ1-6, with D possibly matching TRBD1 (6 bases). This CDR3 is built from 15 residues. The V gene's germline CDR1 is MGHRA and CDR2 YSYEKL. Trimming left V 0 bases short and J 6 bases short, with 9 bases between. The CDR3 spells CASSQEKDSNSPLHF. As DNA, the CDR3 is TGCGCCAGCAGCCAAGAGAAGGACAGTAATTCACCCCTCCACTTT.

This clone was recorded a few times. V and J are TRBV27 and TRBJ2-5; TRBD1 aligns across 8 bases. J lost 4 bases, V lost 5 bases, and 18 bases had no gene match. Germline V gene data show CDR1 as MNHEY and CDR2 as SMNVEV (reference sequence). The CDR3 runs 18 residues. For the CDR3, the DNA is TGTGCCAGCAGTCCGTTGGGCCAGCAGGGGGCGCGGGGAGAGACCCAGTACTTC. It codes for CASSPLGQQGARGETQYF.

The chain is built from TRBV18 and TRBJ2-7, with D perhaps matching TRBD1 (5 bases). Germline-derived CDR1 and CDR2 are KGHSH and LQKENI. V gave up 2 bases and J gave up 7 bases, with 15 bases separating them. This CDR3 comprises 14 residues. The CDR3 DNA reads TGTGCCAGCTCACCAATGATCAGGGAACAGGAGCAGTACTTC. Amino acid sequence: CASSPMIREQEQYF.

This chain uses TRBV2 with TRBJ2-4, with TRBD2 matching 12 bases. J lost 1 base, V lost 2 bases, and 6 bases had no gene match. CDR3 length equals 18 residues. Germline V gene sequence: CDR1 SNHLY, CDR2 FYNNEI. The CDR3 sequence: CASSESLAGGPAKNIQYF. The CDR3 region has the DNA TGTGCCAGCAGTGAATCGCTAGCGGGGGGGCCTGCCAAAAACATTCAGTACTTC.

The chain carries TRBV15 and TRBJ1-4; D is ambiguous. Trimming removed 0 bases at V and 7 bases at J, with 12 bases between. Germline assignment: CDR1 LNHNV and CDR2 YYDKDF (reference sequence). The CDR3 length is 15 residues. The CDR3 region is CATSREVGRGEKLFF. The CDR3 DNA reads TGTGCCACCAGCAGAGAAGTGGGGAGAGGTGAAAAACTGTTTTTT.

The rearrangement joins TRBV5-5 to TRBJ1-5; D ambiguous. Germline values: CDR1 SGHKS, CDR2 YYEKEE (reference sequence). V lost 6 bases and J 1 base, leaving 11 bases between the germline ends. CDR3 length equals 14 residues. The DNA for the CDR3 is TGTGCCAGCACCGTGACACCCAGCAATCAGCCCCAGCATTTT. Translating it yields CASTVTPSNQPQHF.

The chain carries TRBV5-6 and TRBJ2-7; TRBD2 agrees at 9 bases. This CDR3 is built from 16 residues. Germline values: CDR1 SGHDT, CDR2 YYEEEE. J was trimmed by 4 bases and V by 1 base; bases with no gene match: 9. The CDR3 bases are TGTGCCAGCAGCTTGTCGGGACGGCTAGCGGGGTACGAGCAGTACGTC. The encoded protein is CASSLSGRLAGYEQYV.

The rearrangement links TRBV5-8 to TRBJ2-3; no clear D. Germline V gives CDR1 SGHTS, CDR2 YDEGEE. This CDR3 has 13 residues. V dropped 4 bases and J dropped 6 bases, with 12 bases sitting between them. The CDR3 reads CASSRPMGDTQYF. CDR3 nucleotide sequence: TGTGCCAGCAGCCGCCCTATGGGCGATACGCAGTATTTT.

The chain has TRBV6-5 and TRBJ1-6; the D is unclear. Trimming shortened V by 4 bases and J by 7 bases, and 8 bases separated the two germline ends. The CDR3 is 13 residues long. The germline gives CDR1 MNHEY, CDR2 SVGAGI. The chain's CDR3 is CASSSGRNSPLHF. Here the CDR3 DNA reads TGTGCCAGCAGTTCGGGGAGAAATTCACCCCTCCACTTT.